Shown below are 8 T cell receptor beta chains from a single sample sequenced in a study of cytomegalovirus exposure and HLA in healthy donors. PCR used 60 Vbeta primers and 13 Jbeta primers. Clones were sequenced by immunoSEQ multiplex PCR, and TCRdb holds only the in-frame ones, with some missing. The sample includes 150,000 to 200,000 clones, around 80% seen only once; the top ten take 1.5%. Sequences were obtained from PBMCs. The receptors stem from a girl between 5 and 17 years old in good health and CMV-seropositive.

This chain connects TRBV7-2 to TRBJ2-7; 7 bases align to TRBD1. The CDR3 has 14 residues. CDR1 and CDR2 (germline): SGHTA, FQGNSA. Unmatched junction bases numbered 9, after V lost 5 bases and J lost 5 bases. For the CDR3, the DNA is TGTGCCAGCAGCCGACGGTACAGGGGTGACGAGCAGTACTTC. Protein: CASSRRYRGDEQYF.

This clone has only one observation. The chain combines TRBV6-1 with TRBJ1-4; maybe TRBD1 (5 bases). Germline lookup yields CDR1 MNHNS and CDR2 SASEGT. The CDR3 consists of 13 residues. Trimming stripped 2 bases from V and 6 bases from J, with 7 bases between. The CDR3 region has the DNA TGTGCCAGCAGTGAAACCAGGGATGAAAAACTGTTTTTT. It yields the protein CASSETRDEKLFF.

This clone was detected once. V and J are TRBV4-2 and TRBJ2-7; 7 nucleotides match TRBD2. V dropped 0 bases and J dropped 0; count of bases not matched to a gene: 8. Germline V lookup: CDR1 LGHNA, CDR2 YNFKEQ. This CDR3 spans 17 amino acids. The chain's CDR3 is CASSQDGLADRSYEQYF. The CDR3 DNA reads as TGTGCCAGCAGCCAAGACGGGCTAGCGGACCGCTCCTACGAGCAGTACTTC.

The genes are TRBV5-4 and TRBJ2-1; no definite D call. CDR1 is SGHNT, CDR2 YYREEE, per germline (reference sequence). There are 15 residues in the CDR3. Trimming removed 1 base from V and 2 bases from J, with 10 bases in between. As DNA, the CDR3 is TGTGCCAGCAGCTTGCACCCGAGAACCTACAATGAGCAGTTCTTC. Protein: CASSLHPRTYNEQFF. The whole variable domain, filled in from reference TRBV5-4 and TRBJ2-1, reads ETGVTQSPTHLIKTRGQQVTLRCSSQSGHNTVSWYQQALGQGPQFIFQYYREEENGRGNFPPRFSGLQFPNYSSELNVNALELDDSALYLCASSLHPRTYNEQFFGPGTRLTVL.

V and J are TRBV28 and TRBJ2-3; a possible D gene is TRBD2 (6 bases). Trimming removed 8 bases at V and 4 bases at J, with 19 bases between. The length of the CDR3 is 15 residues. CDR1 is MDHEN and CDR2 is SYDVKM in the germline V gene. CDR3 sequence reads: CASPTSSAIADTQYF. The CDR3 nucleotides read TGTGCCAGCCCGACGTCTAGCGCTATTGCAGATACGCAGTATTTT. Supplemented by reference TRBV28 and TRBJ2-3, the full variable domain reads DVKVTQSSRYLVKRTGEKVFLECVQDMDHENMFWYRQDPGLGLRLIYFSYDVKMKEKGDIPEGYSVSREKKERFSLILESASTNQTSMYLCASPTSSAIADTQYFGPGTRLTVL.

The chain uses TRBV27 and TRBJ1-6; D not certain. Germline CDR1 reads MNHEY; CDR2 reads SMNVEV (reference sequence). Trimming took off 0 bases at V and 9 bases at J, with 15 bases between the two ends. This CDR3 region has 16 residues. CDR3 in DNA: TGTGCCAGCAGTTTATCGCCTGCCCGGCCGGGTTCACCCCTCCACTTT. The encoded protein is CASSLSPARPGSPLHF.

V usage is TRBV10-3 and J usage is TRBJ2-1, with TRBD1 matching over 7 bases. Germline loops: CDR1 ENHRY, CDR2 SYGVKD. The CDR3 extends over 15 amino acids. The V segment lost 10 bases and the J segment 3 bases; nucleotides outside the gene matches: 12. The CDR3 nucleotides read TGTGCCACCACGAGTCAGGGGGAGTTCTACAATGAGCAGTTCTTC. This sequence encodes CATTSQGEFYNEQFF.

The chain couples TRBV2 to TRBJ2-3; D gene uncertain. The CDR3 is 17 residues long. Germline V gene sequence: CDR1 SNHLY, CDR2 FYNNEI. The V and J ends lost 5 bases and 0 bases respectively, with 18 bases between them. The DNA for the CDR3 is TGTGCCAGCAGTCCCCTTTCGAGTATGGTGAGCACAGATACGCAGTATTTT. This encodes CASSPLSSMVSTDTQYF.